Listed below are T cell receptor beta chains from one sample, sequenced in a study of shared clonotypes between healthy human individuals. Generated by immunoSEQ multiplex PCR, the TCRdb table keeps only in-frame clones and is missing some. The table shows about 2.4 million clones, with 90% to 95% occurring only once. Specimen: naive CD4+ T cells from PBMCs. These receptors were taken from a man aged 18 to 35 in good health. Some clones in this sample may be carry-over from other donors' samples. Each CDR3 is given with its conserved first and last residue. A D gene is named only where the DNA matches it firmly. For some rows the clone size is stated as once, few or many, or as a class when expanded; others skip it.

D gene: NA
V gene: TRBV5-1
clone size: NA
J gene: TRBJ1-3
CDR3 protein: CASSLVGTELSGNTIYF
CDR3 DNA: TGCGCCAGCAGCTTGGTCGGGACGGAGCTCTCTGGAAACACCATATATTTT

D gene: NA
V gene: TRBV6-5
clone size: NA
J gene: TRBJ1-6
CDR3 protein: CASSSAGQKSPLHF
CDR3 DNA: TGTGCCAGCAGTTCTGCGGGGCAGAAATCACCCCTCCACTTT

D gene: NA
V gene: TRBV7-9
clone size: NA
J gene: TRBJ2-3
CDR3 protein: CASSTRDTSTDTQYF
CDR3 DNA: TGTGCCAGCAGCACCCGGGACACTTCCACAGATACGCAGTATTTT

D gene: NA
V gene: TRBV4-3
clone size: NA
J gene: TRBJ1-3
CDR3 protein: CASSQDGKGWRNTIYF
CDR3 DNA: TGCGCCAGCAGCCAAGATGGAAAGGGGTGGCGAAACACCATATATTTT

D gene: NA
V gene: TRBV10-3
clone size: many
J gene: TRBJ1-4
CDR3 protein: CATRVGAANEKLFF
CDR3 DNA: TGTGCCACCAGGGTTGGGGCGGCTAATGAAAAACTGTTTTTT

D gene: NA
V gene: TRBV30
clone size: NA
J gene: TRBJ1-2
CDR3 protein: CAWSVGPNYGYTF
CDR3 DNA: TGTGCCTGGAGTGTAGGGCCTAACTATGGCTACACCTTC

D gene: TRBD1
V gene: TRBV4-3
clone size: NA
J gene: TRBJ2-3
CDR3 protein: CASSQNRGGDTDTQYF
CDR3 DNA: TGCGCCAGCAGCCAAAACAGGGGTGGGGACACAGATACGCAGTATTTT

D gene: TRBD1
V gene: TRBV28
clone size: NA
J gene: TRBJ1-4
CDR3 protein: CATKIAPGTDPVATNEKLFF
CDR3 DNA: TGTGCCACCAAAATTGCCCCCGGGACAGACCCCGTAGCAACTAATGAAAAACTGTTTTTT

D gene: TRBD2
V gene: TRBV7-2
clone size: NA
J gene: TRBJ2-1
CDR3 protein: CASSPSSWEGNEQFF
CDR3 DNA: TGTGCCAGCAGCCCCAGCTCGTGGGAGGGCAATGAGCAGTTCTTC

D gene: NA
V gene: TRBV5-8
clone size: NA
J gene: TRBJ2-3
CDR3 protein: CASTTLGGTDTQYF
CDR3 DNA: TGTGCCAGCACCACCCTGGGGGGCACAGATACGCAGTATTTT

D gene: TRBD2
V gene: TRBV2
clone size: NA
J gene: TRBJ2-2
CDR3 protein: CASSYGGSTGELFF
CDR3 DNA: TGTGCCAGCAGTTATGGCGGGAGTACCGGGGAGCTGTTTTTT

D gene: NA
V gene: TRBV5-4
clone size: once
J gene: TRBJ2-5
CDR3 protein: CASSRGSNYQETQYF
CDR3 DNA: TGTGCCAGCAGCCGGGGCAGCAACTACCAAGAGACCCAGTACTTC

D gene: NA
V gene: TRBV14
clone size: NA
J gene: TRBJ1-2
CDR3 protein: CASSEMSLGYGYTF
CDR3 DNA: TGTGCCAGCAGCGAGATGAGTTTGGGCTATGGCTACACCTTC

D gene: NA
V gene: TRBV29-1
clone size: NA
J gene: TRBJ1-3
CDR3 protein: CSVELNSGNTIYF
CDR3 DNA: TGCAGCGTTGAGCTCAACTCTGGAAACACCATATATTTT

D gene: NA
V gene: TRBV9
clone size: NA
J gene: TRBJ2-7
CDR3 protein: CASSVAPGGATYEQYF
CDR3 DNA: TGTGCCAGCAGCGTAGCCCCAGGCGGGGCCACCTACGAGCAGTACTTC

D gene: NA
V gene: TRBV9
clone size: few
J gene: TRBJ1-5
CDR3 protein: CAQGAVSGPLPQHF
CDR3 DNA: TGTGCCCAAGGGGCGGTGAGCGGGCCTCTGCCCCAGCATTTT

D gene: NA
V gene: TRBV2
clone size: NA
J gene: TRBJ1-3
CDR3 protein: CASSVGYLAGNTIYF
CDR3 DNA: TGTGCCAGCAGTGTGGGGTACCTTGCGGGAAACACCATATATTTT

D gene: NA
V gene: TRBV5-1
clone size: NA
J gene: TRBJ2-1
CDR3 protein: CASSLELPNEQFF
CDR3 DNA: TGCGCCAGCAGCTTGGAGCTCCCCAATGAGCAGTTCTTC

D gene: TRBD2
V gene: TRBV9
clone size: NA
J gene: TRBJ2-1
CDR3 protein: CASSVIGTNHEQFF
CDR3 DNA: TGTGCCAGCAGCGTTATTGGGACTAATCATGAGCAGTTCTTC

D gene: NA
V gene: TRBV6-4
clone size: NA
J gene: TRBJ2-2
CDR3 protein: CASSPDRNTGELFF
CDR3 DNA: TGTGCCAGCAGTCCGGACAGAAACACCGGGGAGCTGTTTTTT

D gene: TRBD1
V gene: TRBV28
clone size: NA
J gene: TRBJ1-1
CDR3 protein: CASSLSPGQGAGSTEAFF
CDR3 DNA: TGTGCCAGCAGTTTATCCCCGGGACAGGGGGCAGGATCCACTGAAGCTTTCTTT

D gene: NA
V gene: TRBV5-5
clone size: NA
J gene: TRBJ2-7
CDR3 protein: CASSPYPATYEQYF
CDR3 DNA: TGTGCCAGCAGCCCTTATCCGGCAACCTACGAGCAGTACTTC

D gene: NA
V gene: TRBV2
clone size: few
J gene: TRBJ1-1
CDR3 protein: CASSAQGGDTEAFF
CDR3 DNA: TGTGCCAGCAGTGCACAGGGAGGTGACACTGAAGCTTTCTTT

D gene: TRBD2
V gene: TRBV28
clone size: NA
J gene: TRBJ2-1
CDR3 protein: CASSLLAGGEQFF
CDR3 DNA: TGTGCCAGCAGTTTACTGGCGGGAGGTGAGCAGTTCTTC

D gene: TRBD2
V gene: TRBV29-1
clone size: NA
J gene: TRBJ2-5
CDR3 protein: CSVEIAGLQETQYF
CDR3 DNA: TGCAGCGTTGAAATAGCGGGTTTACAAGAGACCCAGTACTTC

D gene: TRBD2
V gene: TRBV2
clone size: NA
J gene: TRBJ2-7
CDR3 protein: CASSGASGRGSYEQYF
CDR3 DNA: TGTGCCAGCAGTGGGGCTAGCGGGAGGGGGTCCTACGAGCAGTACTTC

D gene: TRBD2
V gene: TRBV5-4
clone size: NA
J gene: TRBJ2-1
CDR3 protein: CASSSTTSGSVGEQFF
CDR3 DNA: TGTGCCAGCAGCTCAACAACTAGCGGGAGTGTCGGTGAGCAGTTCTTC

D gene: NA
V gene: TRBV7-6
clone size: few
J gene: TRBJ2-1
CDR3 protein: CASSFLAPPSYNEQFF
CDR3 DNA: TGTGCCAGCAGCTTTCTAGCGCCCCCCTCCTACAATGAGCAGTTCTTC

D gene: TRBD1
V gene: TRBV4-3
clone size: NA
J gene: TRBJ2-7
CDR3 protein: CASSHLGQGYEQYF
CDR3 DNA: TGCGCCAGCAGCCATTTGGGACAGGGCTACGAGCAGTACTTC

D gene: TRBD2
V gene: TRBV5-1
clone size: NA
J gene: TRBJ2-7
CDR3 protein: CASSREAYSYEQYF
CDR3 DNA: TGCGCCAGCAGCCGGGAGGCATACTCCTACGAGCAGTACTTC

D gene: TRBD1
V gene: TRBV6-1
clone size: NA
J gene: TRBJ1-2
CDR3 protein: CASSDDRVGGYTF
CDR3 DNA: TGTGCCAGCAGTGATGACAGGGTGGGTGGCTACACCTTC

D gene: TRBD1
V gene: TRBV28
clone size: NA
J gene: TRBJ2-7
CDR3 protein: CASRPTGTVYEQYF
CDR3 DNA: TGTGCCAGCAGGCCCACCGGGACAGTCTACGAGCAGTACTTC

D gene: NA
V gene: TRBV18
clone size: NA
J gene: TRBJ2-2
CDR3 protein: CASSIELNTGELFF
CDR3 DNA: TGTGCCAGCTCAATCGAGTTGAACACCGGGGAGCTGTTTTTT

D gene: NA
V gene: TRBV20-1
clone size: NA
J gene: TRBJ2-1
CDR3 protein: CSVRGEQFF
CDR3 DNA: TGCAGTGTCCGGGGTGAGCAGTTCTTC

D gene: NA
V gene: TRBV11-2
clone size: once
J gene: TRBJ2-3
CDR3 protein: CASSTRSGLLHSTDTQYF
CDR3 DNA: TGTGCCAGCAGCACAAGATCCGGGTTACTCCATAGCACAGATACGCAGTATTTT

D gene: NA
V gene: TRBV7-2
clone size: once
J gene: TRBJ2-7
CDR3 protein: CASSLTVSWSRGEQYF
CDR3 DNA: TGTGCCAGCAGCTTAACGGTTAGTTGGTCGCGGGGAGAGCAGTACTTC

D gene: NA
V gene: TRBV30
clone size: NA
J gene: TRBJ2-7
CDR3 protein: CAWSRGSAGTYEQYF
CDR3 DNA: TGTGCCTGGAGTAGGGGGTCTGCCGGGACCTACGAGCAGTACTTC

D gene: TRBD1
V gene: TRBV2
clone size: NA
J gene: TRBJ2-1
CDR3 protein: CASRGTGIGNEQFF
CDR3 DNA: TGTGCCAGCAGGGGGACAGGGATAGGTAATGAGCAGTTCTTC

D gene: TRBD2
V gene: TRBV7-2
clone size: NA
J gene: TRBJ2-1
CDR3 protein: CASSLLLNLAGEGEQFF
CDR3 DNA: TGTGCCAGCAGCCTCCTACTTAATCTAGCGGGAGAAGGTGAGCAGTTCTTC

D gene: TRBD2
V gene: TRBV2
clone size: NA
J gene: TRBJ2-7
CDR3 protein: CASSPFGLAGGGTLSYEQYF
CDR3 DNA: TGTGCCAGCAGCCCTTTCGGACTAGCGGGAGGGGGAACTCTATCCTACGAGCAGTACTTC

D gene: NA
V gene: TRBV28
clone size: NA
J gene: TRBJ1-5
CDR3 protein: CASRFTRGWSQPQHF
CDR3 DNA: TGTGCCAGCAGGTTCACCAGGGGCTGGAGTCAGCCCCAGCATTTT

D gene: TRBD1
V gene: TRBV9
clone size: NA
J gene: TRBJ2-1
CDR3 protein: CASSGQGKYNEQFF
CDR3 DNA: TGTGCCAGCAGCGGACAGGGCAAATACAATGAGCAGTTCTTC

D gene: TRBD2
V gene: TRBV6-5
clone size: NA
J gene: TRBJ2-7
CDR3 protein: CASSFLAGAYEQYF
CDR3 DNA: TGTGCCAGCAGTTTCCTAGCGGGAGCCTACGAGCAGTACTTC

D gene: TRBD1
V gene: TRBV18
clone size: NA
J gene: TRBJ2-1
CDR3 protein: CASSQGQVQFF
CDR3 DNA: TGTGCCAGCTCACAGGGACAGGTGCAGTTCTTC

D gene: NA
V gene: TRBV29-1
clone size: NA
J gene: TRBJ1-3
CDR3 protein: CSVVVTESGNTIYF
CDR3 DNA: TGCAGCGTTGTTGTGACAGAATCTGGAAACACCATATATTTT

D gene: TRBD2
V gene: TRBV5-4
clone size: NA
J gene: TRBJ2-7
CDR3 protein: CASSFKLAGVYYEQYF
CDR3 DNA: TGTGCCAGCAGCTTTAAACTAGCGGGAGTTTATTACGAGCAGTACTTC

D gene: NA
V gene: TRBV5-4
clone size: NA
J gene: TRBJ1-2
CDR3 protein: CASSWGQADYGYTF
CDR3 DNA: TGTGCCAGCAGCTGGGGGCAGGCGGATTATGGCTACACCTTC

D gene: NA
V gene: TRBV10-3
clone size: NA
J gene: TRBJ2-1
CDR3 protein: CAISVANNEQFF
CDR3 DNA: TGTGCCATCAGTGTAGCCAACAATGAGCAGTTCTTC

D gene: TRBD2
V gene: TRBV7-2
clone size: NA
J gene: TRBJ2-3
CDR3 protein: CASSLGGTSGRLGDTQYF
CDR3 DNA: TGTGCCAGCAGCTTAGGTGGGACTAGCGGGAGGTTGGGAGATACGCAGTATTTT

D gene: NA
V gene: TRBV28
clone size: once
J gene: TRBJ2-3
CDR3 protein: CASSLRGAGTDTQYF
CDR3 DNA: TGTGCCAGCAGCCTCCGGGGGGCAGGTACAGATACGCAGTATTTT

D gene: TRBD1
V gene: TRBV6-5
clone size: NA
J gene: TRBJ1-2
CDR3 protein: CASSSGTVYGYTF
CDR3 DNA: TGTGCCAGCAGTTCTGGGACAGTCTATGGCTACACCTTC